Presented here are 14 T cell receptor beta chains from one specimen sequenced in a study of vaccination effects on CD4 cells after COVID-19. With the ViraFEST assay, the study expanded antigen-specific CD4+ T cells using viral peptide pools, then sequenced them. Following 10 days of culture, CD4+ T cells were isolated. This individual contracted SARS-CoV-2 between March and December 2020, as verified by PCR. No antigen has been assigned to these receptors. Repertoires were generated with immunoSEQ multiplex PCR, while TCRdb's copy carries only in-frame clones and drops some. Of approximately 26,000 clones in the sample, about three quarters were seen once. This material consisted of CD4+ T cells from PBMCs cultured with HCoV-NL63 spike peptides, taken before COVID-19 vaccination. These TCRs come from a human donor who had a prior SARS-CoV-2 infection.

This sequence joins TRBV11-1 and TRBJ1-2; a possible D gene is TRBD1 (5 bases). V dropped 2 bases and J dropped 8 bases, with 12 bases sitting between them. Germline CDR1 and CDR2: SGHAT and FQDESV (reference sequence). This CDR3 comprises 13 residues. The CDR3 DNA sequence: TGTGCCAGCAGCTTACGGGGTGGGGACGGCTACACCTTC. Protein: CASSLRGGDGYTF.

This clone has more than one count but fewer than ten. J is TRBJ2-1 and V is TRBV24-1, with TRBD1 matching over 7 bases. The CDR3 extends over 16 amino acids. Trimming took 3 bases from V and 5 from J; bases not matched to a gene: 9. Per the germline V gene, CDR1 is KGHDR and CDR2 is SFDVKD. The DNA for the CDR3 is TGTGCCACCAGTGATCCCAGACAGGGACAACACAATGAGCAGTTCTTC. This encodes CATSDPRQGQHNEQFF.

The V gene is TRBV4-3, the J gene TRBJ1-2, with D tentatively TRBD1 (6 bases). Germline V gene sequence: CDR1 LGHNA, CDR2 YSLEER. Trimming cost V 4 bases and J 3 bases, with 15 bases left between them. This CDR3 is 15 amino acids long. CDR3 DNA sequence: TGCGCCAGCAGCCTCCAGACAGGAATAGACTATGGCTACACCTTC. The encoded protein is CASSLQTGIDYGYTF.

This clone was seen more than once but under ten times. CDR3 residues: CASSPQGVGNQPQHF. CDR3 nucleotides: TGTGCCAGCTCACCACAGGGGGTCGGCAATCAGCCCCAGCATTTT. The genes are TRBV18 and TRBJ1-5; TRBD1 might be the D (6 bases). With 1 base removed from V and 2 bases from J, the gap between germline ends came to 9 bases. Germline-derived CDR1 and CDR2 are KGHSH and LQKENI. This CDR3 has 15 residues.

The chain employs TRBV4-3 and TRBJ2-2; TRBD2 aligns across 7 bases. V dropped 2 bases and J dropped 6; count of bases not matched to a gene: 6. This CDR3 spans 15 amino acids. Germline V lookup: CDR1 LGHNA, CDR2 YSLEER. As DNA, the CDR3 is TGCGCCAGCAGCCAAACCGTAACTAGCGCCGGGGAGCTGTTTTTT. Protein product: CASSQTVTSAGELFF.

The chain carries TRBV24-1 and TRBJ2-3; 10 bases fit TRBD1. Trimming at V came to 9 bases and at J to 6 bases, leaving 17 bases not matched to a gene. Germline V CDR1 and CDR2: KGHDR, SFDVKD. The CDR3 runs 17 residues. This chain's CDR3 is CATPIRHRDRGSDTQYF. The CDR3 nucleotides read TGTGCCACCCCGATAAGACACCGGGACAGGGGAAGCGATACGCAGTATTTT.

The chain employs TRBV7-9 and TRBJ2-4; 10 positions agree with TRBD1. With 5 bases clipped from V and 1 base from J, the junction kept 8 bases outside the gene matches. The CDR3 extends over 17 amino acids. Per germline, CDR1 SEHNR and CDR2 FQNEAQ (reference sequence). The CDR3 nucleotides read TGTGCCAGCAGCCGCGATACGGGACAGGGGGCCAAAAACATTCAGTACTTC. Residues: CASSRDTGQGAKNIQYF.

The J gene is TRBJ2-4, the V gene TRBV11-1; maybe TRBD1 (6 bases). Trimming cost V 5 bases and J 3 bases, with 14 bases left between them. The CDR3 consists of 15 residues. Germline CDR1 and CDR2: SGHAT and FQDESV (reference sequence). CDR3 sequence: CASSPTGIGKNIQYF. In DNA, the CDR3 is TGTGCCAGCAGCCCCACAGGGATAGGCAAAAACATTCAGTACTTC.

The chain couples TRBV7-2 to TRBJ1-1; D perhaps matches TRBD1 (5 bases). V shed 1 base and J shed 5 bases, with 23 bases lying between them. The CDR3 length is 18 residues. CDR1 and CDR2 (germline): SGHTA, FQGNSA. CDR3 sequence: CASSLGNPGGGTRTEAFF. As DNA, the CDR3 is TGTGCCAGCAGCTTAGGAAATCCGGGCGGGGGGACTAGAACTGAAGCTTTCTTT.

This clone was counted between two and nine times. The gene calls are TRBV2 and TRBJ1-4; 9 bases align to TRBD1. The germline V gene encodes CDR1 SNHLY and CDR2 FYNNEI. The CDR3 runs to 12 residues. V gave up 8 bases and J gave up 11 bases; unmatched junction bases: 6. CDR3 in amino acids: CASGTGPQKLFF. CDR3 DNA sequence: TGTGCCAGCGGGACAGGGCCCCAGAAACTGTTTTTT.

By proportion, this clone is medium-sized. The genes are TRBV3-1 (or the pseudogene TRBV3-2) and TRBJ1-4; D gene unclear. V shed 2 bases and J shed 8 bases, with 3 bases lying between them. Germline V gene sequence: CDR1 LGHDT, CDR2 YNNKEL (reference sequence). The CDR3 runs to 11 residues. The CDR3 spells CASSQSEKLFF. The CDR3, as DNA: TGTGCCAGCAGCCAATCGGAAAAACTGTTTTTT.

The rearrangement links TRBV4-3 to TRBJ2-7, with D possibly matching TRBD1 (5 bases). CDR1 and CDR2 from the germline V gene are LGHNA and YSLEER. The V and J ends lost 0 bases and 2 bases respectively, with 14 bases between them. This CDR3 region has 16 residues. CDR3 amino acids: CASSQDIVQEPYEQYF. The CDR3 DNA reads as TGCGCCAGCAGCCAAGATATCGTACAGGAACCCTACGAGCAGTACTTC.

The chain uses TRBV2 and TRBJ2-1, with TRBD2 identical over 9 bases. Germline CDR1 reads SNHLY; CDR2 reads FYNNEI. This CDR3 comprises 16 residues. The V and J ends lost 6 bases and 0 bases, in that order; junction bases with no gene match: 6. The CDR3: CASRILAGGSYNEQFF. In nucleotides, the CDR3 is TGTGCCAGCAGAATACTAGCGGGCGGCTCCTACAATGAGCAGTTCTTC.

The V call is TRBV5-4, the J call TRBJ2-5, with 8 nucleotides matching TRBD2. V was pared by 1 base and J by 4 bases, with 3 bases of the junction left unmatched. CDR1 is SGHNT and CDR2 is YYREEE in the germline V gene (reference sequence). The CDR3 runs 14 residues. The CDR3 region is CASSLPGGAETQYF. The CDR3 bases are TGTGCCAGCAGCTTGCCCGGGGGGGCAGAGACCCAGTACTTC.